This T cell receptor beta chain originates from a study of blood T cell repertoires in COVID-19. Across the study: The United States, Italy and Spain supplied acute and convalescent COVID-19 samples. Sample material is recorded as cDNA or gDNA derived from T cells, B-cell-depleted T cells, or PBMCs.

Authors' methods: Reference gene primer amplification gave nucleated cell count estimates. Using immunoSEQ multiplex PCR, the repertoire was profiled, and TCRdb retains in-frame clones only, with some absent. That table gives V, J and clone size, and the DNA gave D and trimming. The sample contains about 150,000 clones, over 60% of which appear only once. The clonotype originates from an elderly woman with acute or convalescent COVID-19. Sequenced: peripheral blood.

CDR3 bases: TGTGCCAGCAGCTTACTGGGGGAGCTGTTTTTT. Translating gives CASSLLGELFF. The V gene is TRBV7-9, the J gene TRBJ2-2; D is ambiguous. Germline V CDR1 and CDR2: SEHNR, FQNEAQ (reference sequence). CDR3 length: 11 residues. V was cut by 2 bases and J by 8 bases, with 3 bases left in between.